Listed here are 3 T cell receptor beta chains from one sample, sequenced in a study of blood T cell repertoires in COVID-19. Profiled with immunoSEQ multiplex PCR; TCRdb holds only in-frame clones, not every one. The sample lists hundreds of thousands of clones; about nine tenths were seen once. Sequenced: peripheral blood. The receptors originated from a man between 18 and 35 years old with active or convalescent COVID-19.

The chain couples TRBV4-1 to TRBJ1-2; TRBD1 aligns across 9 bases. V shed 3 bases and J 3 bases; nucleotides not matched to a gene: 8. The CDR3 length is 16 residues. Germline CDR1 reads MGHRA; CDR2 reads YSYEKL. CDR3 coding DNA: TGCGCCAGCAGCCATCTCCCGGGACAGGGTGACTATGGCTACACCTTC. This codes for CASSHLPGQGDYGYTF.

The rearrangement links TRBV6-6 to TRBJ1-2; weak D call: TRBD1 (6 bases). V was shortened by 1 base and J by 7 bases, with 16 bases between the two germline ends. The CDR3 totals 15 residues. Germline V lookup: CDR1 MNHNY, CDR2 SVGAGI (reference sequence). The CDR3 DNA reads TGTGCCAGCAGTTACTATGACAGGCCGATGGGTGGCTACACCTTC. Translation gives CASSYYDRPMGGYTF.

CDR3: CASSHRGGETQYF. The CDR3 DNA reads TGTGCCAGCAGCCATCGGGGAGGGGAGACCCAGTACTTC. J is TRBJ2-5 and V is TRBV27; 7 bases are shared with TRBD2. V shed 6 bases and J 5 bases; nucleotides not matched to a gene: 6. Germline values: CDR1 MNHEY, CDR2 SMNVEV (reference sequence). This CDR3 contains 13 residues.